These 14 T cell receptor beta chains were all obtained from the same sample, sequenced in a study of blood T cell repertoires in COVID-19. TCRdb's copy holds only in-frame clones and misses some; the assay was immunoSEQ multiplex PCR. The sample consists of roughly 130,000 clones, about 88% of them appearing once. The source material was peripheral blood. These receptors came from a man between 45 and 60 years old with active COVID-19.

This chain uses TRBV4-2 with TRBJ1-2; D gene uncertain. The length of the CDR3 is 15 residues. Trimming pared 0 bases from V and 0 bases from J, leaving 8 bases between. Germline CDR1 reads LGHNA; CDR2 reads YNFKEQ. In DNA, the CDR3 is TGTGCCAGCAGCCAAGAGGGCAGGTCTAACTATGGCTACACCTTC. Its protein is CASSQEGRSNYGYTF.

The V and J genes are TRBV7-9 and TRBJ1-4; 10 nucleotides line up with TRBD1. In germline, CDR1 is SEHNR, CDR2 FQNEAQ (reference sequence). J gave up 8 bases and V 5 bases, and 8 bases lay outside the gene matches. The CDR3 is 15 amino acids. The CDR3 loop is CASSLDRGENEKLFF. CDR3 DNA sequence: TGTGCCAGCAGCCTGGACAGGGGGGAGAACGAAAAACTGTTTTTT.

The CDR3 region is CASSIRENQPQHF. CDR3 sequence (DNA): TGTGCCAGTAGTATAAGGGAGAATCAGCCCCAGCATTTT. V gene TRBV19 combines with J gene TRBJ1-5; D is uncertain. Trimming removed 2 bases at V and 4 bases at J, with 6 bases between. The CDR3 has 13 residues. Germline loops: CDR1 LNHDA, CDR2 SQIVND (reference sequence).

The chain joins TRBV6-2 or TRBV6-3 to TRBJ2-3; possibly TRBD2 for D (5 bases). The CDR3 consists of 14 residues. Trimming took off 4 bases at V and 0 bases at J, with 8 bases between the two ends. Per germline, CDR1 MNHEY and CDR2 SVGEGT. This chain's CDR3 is CASSSGGSTDTQYF. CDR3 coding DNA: TGTGCCAGCAGTTCGGGCGGGAGCACAGATACGCAGTATTTT.

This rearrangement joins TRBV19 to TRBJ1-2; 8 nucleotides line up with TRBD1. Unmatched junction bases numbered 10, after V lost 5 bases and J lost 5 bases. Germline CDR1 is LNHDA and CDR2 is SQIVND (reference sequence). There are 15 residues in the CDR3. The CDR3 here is CASSVGTGLGYGYTF. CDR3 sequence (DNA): TGTGCCAGTAGTGTAGGGACAGGTCTTGGATATGGCTACACCTTC.

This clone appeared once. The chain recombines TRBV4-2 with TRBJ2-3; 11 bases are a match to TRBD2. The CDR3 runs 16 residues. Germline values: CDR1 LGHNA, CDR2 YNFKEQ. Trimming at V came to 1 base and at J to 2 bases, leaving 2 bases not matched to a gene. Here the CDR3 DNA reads TGTGCCAGCAGCCAAGTAGCGGGAGGGATCACAGATACGCAGTATTTT. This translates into CASSQVAGGITDTQYF.

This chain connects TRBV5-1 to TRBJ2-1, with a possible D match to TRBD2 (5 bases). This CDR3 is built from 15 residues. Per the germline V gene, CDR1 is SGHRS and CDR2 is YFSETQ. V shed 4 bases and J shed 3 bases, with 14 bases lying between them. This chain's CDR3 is CASSASHRGYNEQFF. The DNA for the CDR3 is TGCGCCAGCAGCGCCTCCCACCGGGGCTACAATGAGCAGTTCTTC.

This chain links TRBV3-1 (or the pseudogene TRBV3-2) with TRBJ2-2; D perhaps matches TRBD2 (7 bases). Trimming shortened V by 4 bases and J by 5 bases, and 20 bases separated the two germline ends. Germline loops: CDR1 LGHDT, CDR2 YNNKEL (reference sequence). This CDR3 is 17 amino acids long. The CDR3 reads CASSRQRGGGSTGELFF. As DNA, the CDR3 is TGTGCCAGCAGCCGCCAGAGGGGCGGGGGCAGTACCGGGGAGCTGTTTTTT.

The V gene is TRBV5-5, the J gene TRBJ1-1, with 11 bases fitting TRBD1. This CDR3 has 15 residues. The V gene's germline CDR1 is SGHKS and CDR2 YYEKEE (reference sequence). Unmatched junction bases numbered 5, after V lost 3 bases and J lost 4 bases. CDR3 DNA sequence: TGTGCCAGCAGCTGGACAGGGGGCGCGGGCACTGAAGCTTTCTTT. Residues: CASSWTGGAGTEAFF.

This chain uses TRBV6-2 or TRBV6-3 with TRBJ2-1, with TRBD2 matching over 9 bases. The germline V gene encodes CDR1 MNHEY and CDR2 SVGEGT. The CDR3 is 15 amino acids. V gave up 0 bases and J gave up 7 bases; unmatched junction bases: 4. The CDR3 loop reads CASSYSSGGFNEQFF. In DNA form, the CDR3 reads TGTGCCAGCAGTTACTCTAGCGGGGGATTTAATGAGCAGTTCTTC.

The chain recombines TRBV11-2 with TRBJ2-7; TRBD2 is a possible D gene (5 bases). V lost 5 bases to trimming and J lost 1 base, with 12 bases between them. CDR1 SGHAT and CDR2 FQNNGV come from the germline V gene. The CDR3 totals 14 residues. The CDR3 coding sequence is TGTGCCAGCAGCCTACTCGGAGGATCCTACGAGCAGTACTTC. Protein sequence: CASSLLGGSYEQYF.

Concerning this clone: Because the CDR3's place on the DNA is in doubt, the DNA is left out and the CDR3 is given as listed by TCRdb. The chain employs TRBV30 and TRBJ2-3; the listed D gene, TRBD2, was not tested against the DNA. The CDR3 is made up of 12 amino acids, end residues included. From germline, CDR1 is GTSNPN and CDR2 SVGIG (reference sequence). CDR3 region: CAWSVGSGTKYF.

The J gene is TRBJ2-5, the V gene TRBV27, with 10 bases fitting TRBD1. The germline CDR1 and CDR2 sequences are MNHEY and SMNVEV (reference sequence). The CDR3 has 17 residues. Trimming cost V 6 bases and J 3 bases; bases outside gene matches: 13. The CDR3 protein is CASRRLGPGQGKETQYF. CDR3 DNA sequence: TGTGCCAGCAGACGATTAGGACCGGGACAGGGGAAAGAGACCCAGTACTTC.

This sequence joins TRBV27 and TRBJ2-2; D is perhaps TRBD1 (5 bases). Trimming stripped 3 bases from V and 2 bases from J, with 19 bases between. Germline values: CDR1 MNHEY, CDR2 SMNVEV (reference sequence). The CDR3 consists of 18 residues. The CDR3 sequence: CASSFLARAIYNTGELFF. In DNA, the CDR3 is TGTGCCAGCAGTTTCCTGGCCAGGGCAATCTATAACACCGGGGAGCTGTTTTTT.